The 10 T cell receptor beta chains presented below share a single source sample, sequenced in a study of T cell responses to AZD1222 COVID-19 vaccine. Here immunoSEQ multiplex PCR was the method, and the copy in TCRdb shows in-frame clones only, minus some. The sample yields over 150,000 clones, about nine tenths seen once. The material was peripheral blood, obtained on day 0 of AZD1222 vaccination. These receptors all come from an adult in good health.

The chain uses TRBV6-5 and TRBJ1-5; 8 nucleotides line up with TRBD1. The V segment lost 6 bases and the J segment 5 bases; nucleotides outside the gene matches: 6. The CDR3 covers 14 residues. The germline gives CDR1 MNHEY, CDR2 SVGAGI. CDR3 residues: CASRRDRGDQPQHF. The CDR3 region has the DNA TGTGCCAGCAGACGAGACAGGGGAGATCAGCCCCAGCATTTT.

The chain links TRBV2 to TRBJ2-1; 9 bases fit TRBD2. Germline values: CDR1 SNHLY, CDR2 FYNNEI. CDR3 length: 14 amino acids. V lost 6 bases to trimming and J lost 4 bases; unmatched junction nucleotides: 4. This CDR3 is CASRPLAGYNEQFF. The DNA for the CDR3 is TGTGCCAGCAGGCCCCTAGCGGGGTACAATGAGCAGTTCTTC. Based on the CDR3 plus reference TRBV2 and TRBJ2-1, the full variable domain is EPEVTQTPSHQVTQMGQEVILRCVPISNHLYFYWYRQILGQKVEFLVSFYNNEISEKSEIFDDQFSVERPDGSNFTLKIRSTKLEDSAMYFCASRPLAGYNEQFFGPGTRLTVL.

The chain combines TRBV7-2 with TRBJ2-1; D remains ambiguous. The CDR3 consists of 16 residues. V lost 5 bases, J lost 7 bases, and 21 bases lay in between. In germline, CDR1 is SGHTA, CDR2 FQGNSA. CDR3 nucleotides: TGTGCCAGCAGCCCGCATAGTAATAGAAGGGAAAATGAGCAGTTCTTC. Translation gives CASSPHSNRRENEQFF.

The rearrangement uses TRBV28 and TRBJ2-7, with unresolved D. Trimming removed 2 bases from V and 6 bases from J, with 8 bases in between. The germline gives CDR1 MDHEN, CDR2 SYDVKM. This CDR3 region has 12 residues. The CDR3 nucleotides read TGTGCCAGCAGTTTAAATCAAGGCGAGCAGTACTTC. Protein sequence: CASSLNQGEQYF.

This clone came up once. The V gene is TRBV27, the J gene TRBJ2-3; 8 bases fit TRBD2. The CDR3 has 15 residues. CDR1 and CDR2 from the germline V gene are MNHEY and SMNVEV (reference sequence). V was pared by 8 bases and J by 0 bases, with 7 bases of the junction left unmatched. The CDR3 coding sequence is TGTGCCAGCTGCTATAGCGGGGCTAGCACAGATACGCAGTATTTT. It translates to CASCYSGASTDTQYF.

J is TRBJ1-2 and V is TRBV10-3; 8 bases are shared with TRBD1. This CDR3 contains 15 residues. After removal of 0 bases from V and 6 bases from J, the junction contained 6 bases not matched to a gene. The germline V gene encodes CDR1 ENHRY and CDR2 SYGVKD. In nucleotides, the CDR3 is TGTGCCATCAGTGAGTCGGCAGGGGGCTTGGATGGCTACACCTTC. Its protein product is CAISESAGGLDGYTF.

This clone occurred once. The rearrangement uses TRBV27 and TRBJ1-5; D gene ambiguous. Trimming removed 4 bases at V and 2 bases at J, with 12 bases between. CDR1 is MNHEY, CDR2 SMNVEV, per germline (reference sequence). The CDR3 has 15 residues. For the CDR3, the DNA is TGTGCCAGCAGTTCCCCGGGTCAGGGCAATCAGCCCCAGCATTTT. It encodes CASSSPGQGNQPQHF.

In DNA form, the CDR3 reads TGTGCCAGCAGCAGGCTACTTCCGGGACAGGGGTTGGACACTGAAGCTTTCTTT. Protein product: CASSRLLPGQGLDTEAFF. The J gene is TRBJ1-1, the V gene TRBV21-1; the listed D gene, TRBD1, was not tested against the DNA. TRBV21-1 is annotated as a pseudogene. The CDR3 loop spans 18 amino acids.

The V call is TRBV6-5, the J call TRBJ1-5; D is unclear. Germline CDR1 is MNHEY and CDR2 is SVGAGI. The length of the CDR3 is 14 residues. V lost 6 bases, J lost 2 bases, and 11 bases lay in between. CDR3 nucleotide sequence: TGTGCCAGCAGGGCGCGAAATGGCAATCAGCCCCAGCATTTT. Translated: CASRARNGNQPQHF.

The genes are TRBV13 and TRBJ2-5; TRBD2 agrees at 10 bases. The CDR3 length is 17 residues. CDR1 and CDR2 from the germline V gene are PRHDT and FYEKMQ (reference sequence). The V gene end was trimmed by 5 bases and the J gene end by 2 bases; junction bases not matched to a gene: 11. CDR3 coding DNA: TGTGCCAGCAGCGTTCTAGCGGGAGTGGGAGGGCAAGAGACCCAGTACTTC. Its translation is CASSVLAGVGGQETQYF.